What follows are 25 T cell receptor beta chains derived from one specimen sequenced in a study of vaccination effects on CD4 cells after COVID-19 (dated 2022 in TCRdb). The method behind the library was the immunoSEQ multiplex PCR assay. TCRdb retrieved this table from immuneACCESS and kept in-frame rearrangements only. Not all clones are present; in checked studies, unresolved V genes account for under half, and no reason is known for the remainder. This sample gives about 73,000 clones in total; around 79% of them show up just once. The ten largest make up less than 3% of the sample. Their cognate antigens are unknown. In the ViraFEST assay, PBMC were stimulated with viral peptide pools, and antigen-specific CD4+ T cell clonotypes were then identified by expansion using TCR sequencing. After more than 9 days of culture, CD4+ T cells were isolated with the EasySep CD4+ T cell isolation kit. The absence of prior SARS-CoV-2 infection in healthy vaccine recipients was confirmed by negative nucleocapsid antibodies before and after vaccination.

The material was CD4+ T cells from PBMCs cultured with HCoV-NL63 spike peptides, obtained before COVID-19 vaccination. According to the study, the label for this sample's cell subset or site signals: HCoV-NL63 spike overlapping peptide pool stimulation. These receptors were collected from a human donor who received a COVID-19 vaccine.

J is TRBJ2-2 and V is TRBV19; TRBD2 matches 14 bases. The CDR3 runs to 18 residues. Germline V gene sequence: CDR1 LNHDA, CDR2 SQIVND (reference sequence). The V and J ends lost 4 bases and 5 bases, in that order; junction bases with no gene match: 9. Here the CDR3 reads CASSKPGLAGVLTGELFF. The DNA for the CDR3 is TGTGCCAGTAGTAAGCCGGGACTAGCGGGGGTTTTAACCGGGGAGCTGTTTTTT.

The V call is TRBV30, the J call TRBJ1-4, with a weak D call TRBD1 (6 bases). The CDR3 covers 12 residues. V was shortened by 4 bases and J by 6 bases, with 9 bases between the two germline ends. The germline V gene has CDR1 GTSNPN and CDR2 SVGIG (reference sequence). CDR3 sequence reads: CAWNQGHEKLFF. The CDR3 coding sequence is TGTGCCTGGAATCAGGGGCATGAAAAACTGTTTTTT. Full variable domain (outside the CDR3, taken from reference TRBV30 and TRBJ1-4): SQTIHQWPATLVQPVGSPLSLECTVEGTSNPNLYWYRQAAGRGLQLLFYSVGIGQISSEVPQNLSASRPQDRQFILSSKKLLLSDSGFYLCAWNQGHEKLFFGSGTQLSVL.

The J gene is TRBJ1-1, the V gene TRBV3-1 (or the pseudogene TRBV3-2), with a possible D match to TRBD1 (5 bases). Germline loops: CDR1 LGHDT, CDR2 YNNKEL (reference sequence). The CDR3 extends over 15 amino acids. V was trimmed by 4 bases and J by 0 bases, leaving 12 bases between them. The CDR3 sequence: CASSPSPGMNTEAFF. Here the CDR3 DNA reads TGTGCCAGCAGCCCTTCCCCAGGGATGAACACTGAAGCTTTCTTT.

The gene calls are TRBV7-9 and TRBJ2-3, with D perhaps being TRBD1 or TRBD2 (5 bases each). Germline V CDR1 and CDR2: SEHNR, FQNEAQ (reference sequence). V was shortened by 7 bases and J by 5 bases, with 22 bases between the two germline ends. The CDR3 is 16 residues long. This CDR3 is CASTPRWDHSGDTQYF. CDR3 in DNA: TGTGCCAGCACGCCACGATGGGACCACTCAGGAGATACGCAGTATTTT.

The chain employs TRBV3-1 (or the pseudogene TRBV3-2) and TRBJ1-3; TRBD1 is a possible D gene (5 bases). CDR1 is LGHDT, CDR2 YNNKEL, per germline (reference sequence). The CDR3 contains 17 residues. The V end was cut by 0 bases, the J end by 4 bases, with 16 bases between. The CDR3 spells CASSQEVVRVSGNTIYF. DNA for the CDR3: TGTGCCAGCAGCCAAGAAGTCGTCAGGGTGAGCGGAAACACCATATATTTT.

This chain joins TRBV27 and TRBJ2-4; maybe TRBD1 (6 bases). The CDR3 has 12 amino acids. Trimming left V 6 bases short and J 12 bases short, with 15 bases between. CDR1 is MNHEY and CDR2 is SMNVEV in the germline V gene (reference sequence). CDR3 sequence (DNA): TGTGCCAGCAGGACGGGACAAAACGCTCAGTACTTC. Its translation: CASRTGQNAQYF.

CDR3 coding DNA: TGTGCCAGCAGCTTAGCTTCTGTTTCGGGACGCGCTAGCACAGATACGCAGTATTTT. Translated, it gives CASSLASVSGRASTDTQYF. The V call is TRBV7-2, the J call TRBJ2-3; tentatively, D is TRBD1 or TRBD2 (5 bases each). The V and J ends lost 0 bases and 0 bases respectively, with 19 bases between them. CDR3 size: 19 residues. Germline V gene data show CDR1 as SGHTA and CDR2 as FQGNSA.

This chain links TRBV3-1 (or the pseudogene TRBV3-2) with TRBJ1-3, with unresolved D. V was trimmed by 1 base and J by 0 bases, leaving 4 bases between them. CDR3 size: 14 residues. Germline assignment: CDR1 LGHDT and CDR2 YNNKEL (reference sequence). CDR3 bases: TGTGCCAGCAGCCAAGTCTACTCTGGAAACACCATATATTTT. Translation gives CASSQVYSGNTIYF.

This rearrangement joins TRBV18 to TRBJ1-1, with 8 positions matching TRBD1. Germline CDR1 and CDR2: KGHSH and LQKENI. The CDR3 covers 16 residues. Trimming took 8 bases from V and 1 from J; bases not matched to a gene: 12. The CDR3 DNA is TGTGCCAGCACTAAACGGGACAGGACGGCGAACACTGAAGCTTTCTTT. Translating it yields CASTKRDRTANTEAFF.

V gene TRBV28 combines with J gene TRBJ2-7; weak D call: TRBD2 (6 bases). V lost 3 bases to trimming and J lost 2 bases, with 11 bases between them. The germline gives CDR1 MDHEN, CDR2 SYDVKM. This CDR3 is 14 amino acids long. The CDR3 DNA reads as TGTGCCAGCAGTTTTCACGGGAGAACCTACGAGCAGTACGTC. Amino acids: CASSFHGRTYEQYV.

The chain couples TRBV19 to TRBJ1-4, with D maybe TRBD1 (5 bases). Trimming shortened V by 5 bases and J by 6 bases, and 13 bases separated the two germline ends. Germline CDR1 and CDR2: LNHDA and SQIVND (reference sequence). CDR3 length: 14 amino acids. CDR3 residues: CASSADSIYEKLFF. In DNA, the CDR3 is TGTGCCAGTAGTGCCGACAGTATATATGAAAAACTGTTTTTT.

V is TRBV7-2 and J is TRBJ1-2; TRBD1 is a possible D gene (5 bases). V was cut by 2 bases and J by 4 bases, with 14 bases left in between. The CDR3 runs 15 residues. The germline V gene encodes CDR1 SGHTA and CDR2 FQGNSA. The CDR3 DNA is TGTGCCAGCAGCTTACATCCGACAGAGACCTATGGCTACACCTTC. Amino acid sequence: CASSLHPTETYGYTF.

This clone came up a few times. This CDR3 reads CASSIGGRGSPLHF. CDR3 in DNA: TGTGCCAGTAGTATAGGAGGCAGGGGATCACCCCTCCACTTT. The J gene is TRBJ1-6, the V gene TRBV19; tentative D call: TRBD1 (6 bases). V lost 1 base to trimming and J lost 10 bases, with 11 bases between them. The CDR3 loop spans 14 amino acids. Germline assignment: CDR1 LNHDA and CDR2 SQIVND (reference sequence).

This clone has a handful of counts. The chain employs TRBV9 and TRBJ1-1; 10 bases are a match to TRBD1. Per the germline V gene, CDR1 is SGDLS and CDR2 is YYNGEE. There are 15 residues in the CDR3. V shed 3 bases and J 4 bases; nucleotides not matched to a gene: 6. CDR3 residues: CASSARDRGITEAFF. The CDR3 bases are TGTGCCAGCAGCGCCAGGGACAGGGGAATCACTGAAGCTTTCTTT.

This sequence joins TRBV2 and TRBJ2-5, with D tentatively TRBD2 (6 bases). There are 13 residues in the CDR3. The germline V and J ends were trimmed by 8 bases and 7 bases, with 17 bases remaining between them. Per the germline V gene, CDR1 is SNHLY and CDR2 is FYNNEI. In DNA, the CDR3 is TGTGCCAGCGGGGGACTCTTAACGGGGACCCAGTACTTC. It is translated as CASGGLLTGTQYF.

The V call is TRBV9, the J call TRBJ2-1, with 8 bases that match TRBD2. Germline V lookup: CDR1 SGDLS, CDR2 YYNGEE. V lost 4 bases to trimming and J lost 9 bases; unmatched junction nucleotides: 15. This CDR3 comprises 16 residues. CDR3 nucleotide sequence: TGTGCCAGCAGCCCACGCGTGGCGGGGGGCGTTTTTGAGCAGTTCTTC. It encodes CASSPRVAGGVFEQFF.

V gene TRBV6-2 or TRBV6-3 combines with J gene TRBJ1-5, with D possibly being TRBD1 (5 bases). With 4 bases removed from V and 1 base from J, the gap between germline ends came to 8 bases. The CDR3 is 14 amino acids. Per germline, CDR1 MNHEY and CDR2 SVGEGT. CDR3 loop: CASSSGFSNQPQHF. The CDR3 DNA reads TGTGCCAGCAGTTCAGGGTTCAGCAATCAGCCCCAGCATTTT.

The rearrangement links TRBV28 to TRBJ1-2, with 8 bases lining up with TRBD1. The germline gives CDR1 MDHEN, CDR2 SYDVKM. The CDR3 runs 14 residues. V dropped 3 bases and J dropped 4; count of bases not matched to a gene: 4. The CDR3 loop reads CASSLPGGTYGYTF. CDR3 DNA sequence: TGTGCCAGCAGTTTGCCAGGGGGCACCTATGGCTACACCTTC.

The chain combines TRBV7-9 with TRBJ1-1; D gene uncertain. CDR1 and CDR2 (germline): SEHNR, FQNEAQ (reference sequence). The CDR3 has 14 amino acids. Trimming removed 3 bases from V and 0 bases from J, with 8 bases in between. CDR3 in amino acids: CASSFEQLNTEAFF. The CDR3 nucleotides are TGTGCCAGCAGCTTTGAACAGCTGAACACTGAAGCTTTCTTT.

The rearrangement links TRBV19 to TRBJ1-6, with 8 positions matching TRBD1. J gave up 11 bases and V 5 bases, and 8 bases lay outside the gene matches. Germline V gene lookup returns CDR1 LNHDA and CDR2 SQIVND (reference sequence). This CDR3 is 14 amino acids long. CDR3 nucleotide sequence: TGTGCCAGTAGTCCAGACAGGGGCATTGCACCCCTCCACTTT. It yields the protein CASSPDRGIAPLHF. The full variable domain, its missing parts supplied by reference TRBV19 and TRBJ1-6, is DGGITQSPKYLFRKEGQNVTLSCEQNLNHDAMYWYRQDPGQGLRLIYYSQIVNDFQKGDIAEGYSVSREKKESFPLTVTSAQKNPTAFYLCASSPDRGIAPLHFGNGTRLTVT.

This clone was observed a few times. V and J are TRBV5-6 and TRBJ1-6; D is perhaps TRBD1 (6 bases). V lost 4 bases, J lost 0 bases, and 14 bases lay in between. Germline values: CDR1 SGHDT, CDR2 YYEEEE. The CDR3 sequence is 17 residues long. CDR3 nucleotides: TGTGCCAGCAGCACGCGACAGGACCTCTCCTATAATTCACCCCTCCACTTT. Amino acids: CASSTRQDLSYNSPLHF. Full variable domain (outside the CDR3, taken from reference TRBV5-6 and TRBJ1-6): DAGVTQSPTHLIKTRGQQVTLRCSPKSGHDTVSWYQQALGQGPQFIFQYYEEEERQRGNFPDRFSGHQFPNYSSELNVNALLLGDSALYLCASSTRQDLSYNSPLHFGNGTRLTVT.

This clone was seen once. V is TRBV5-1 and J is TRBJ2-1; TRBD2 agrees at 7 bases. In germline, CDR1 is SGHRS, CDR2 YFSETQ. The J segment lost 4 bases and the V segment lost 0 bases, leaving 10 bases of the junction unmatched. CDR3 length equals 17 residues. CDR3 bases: TGCGCCAGCAGCTTGGATGTGTCTAGCGGAATTTACAATGAGCAGTTCTTC. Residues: CASSLDVSSGIYNEQFF.

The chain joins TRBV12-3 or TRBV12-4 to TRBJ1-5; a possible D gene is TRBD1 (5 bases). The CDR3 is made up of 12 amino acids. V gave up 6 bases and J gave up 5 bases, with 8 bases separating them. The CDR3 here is CASRLRDQPQHF. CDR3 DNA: TGTGCCAGCAGGCTCAGGGATCAGCCCCAGCATTTT.

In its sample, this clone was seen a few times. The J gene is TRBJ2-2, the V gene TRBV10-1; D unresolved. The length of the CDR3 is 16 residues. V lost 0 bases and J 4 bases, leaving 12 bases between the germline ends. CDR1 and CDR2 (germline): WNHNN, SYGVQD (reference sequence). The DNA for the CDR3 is TGCGCCAGCAGTGAGTCGAATTCTCCCGGCACCGGGGAGCTGTTTTTT. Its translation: CASSESNSPGTGELFF.

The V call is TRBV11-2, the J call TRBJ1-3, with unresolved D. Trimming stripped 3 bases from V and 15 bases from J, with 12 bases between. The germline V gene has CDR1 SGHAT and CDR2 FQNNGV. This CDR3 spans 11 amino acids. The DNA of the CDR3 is TGTGCCAGCAGCTTCCAGCTCCCGCCATATTTT. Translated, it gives CASSFQLPPYF.